These 7 T cell receptor beta chains were sequenced from one sample in a study of siplizumab effects on memory and regulatory T cells. Assay used: immunoSEQ multiplex PCR; TCRdb lists only in-frame clones, some missing. The sample holds about 64,000 clones, roughly 96% seen once. The sequenced material came from naive CD8+ T cells sorted from blood. The receptors originated from a human donor in good health.

This CDR3 is CASSPRPYEQYF. The DNA of the CDR3 is TGTGCCAGCAGCCCCCGACCCTACGAGCAGTACTTC. The chain uses TRBV7-9 and TRBJ2-7, with D hard to call. Germline CDR1 and CDR2: SEHNR and FQNEAQ (reference sequence). The CDR3 runs to 12 residues. The V end lost 5 bases, the J end lost 2 bases, and 7 bases lay between the germline ends.

The chain is built from TRBV11-2 and TRBJ2-7, with TRBD1 matching over 9 bases. This CDR3 is built from 14 residues. From germline, CDR1 is SGHAT and CDR2 FQNNGV. V was clipped by 6 bases and J by 5 bases; unmatched bases: 8. The CDR3 DNA follows: TGTGCCAGCAGAACTACAGGGGGCCTGGACGAGCAGTACTTC. Translation: CASRTTGGLDEQYF.

This clone was recorded once. This chain links TRBV6-1 with TRBJ1-2; D gene ambiguous. This CDR3 comprises 15 residues. The germline V and J ends were trimmed by 6 bases and 3 bases, with 17 bases remaining between them. The germline V gene encodes CDR1 MNHNS and CDR2 SASEGT. CDR3 sequence (DNA): TGTGCCAGCAGGAGCCTCGTGAGTCTAGACTATGGCTACACCTTC. This sequence encodes CASRSLVSLDYGYTF.

J is TRBJ2-4 and V is TRBV5-5; no firm D call. Germline V gene lookup returns CDR1 SGHKS and CDR2 YYEKEE (reference sequence). The CDR3 consists of 15 residues. V was clipped by 1 base and J by 0 bases, with 8 bases between them. CDR3 DNA sequence: TGTGCCAGCAGCTTGACAAGACTAGCCAAAAACATTCAGTACTTC. As protein: CASSLTRLAKNIQYF.

This clone turned up a few times. The chain recombines TRBV11-1 with TRBJ2-7; TRBD2 matches at 10 bases. CDR1 and CDR2 from the germline V gene are SGHAT and FQDESV (reference sequence). The CDR3 loop spans 16 amino acids. The V segment lost 1 base and the J segment 3 bases; nucleotides outside the gene matches: 6. Here the CDR3 DNA reads TGTGCCAGCAGCTTAGTTCAAGCGGGGGGGCGCTACGAGCAGTACTTC. The encoded protein is CASSLVQAGGRYEQYF.

The rearrangement uses TRBV7-9 and TRBJ2-7, with D maybe TRBD1 (5 bases). This CDR3 has 15 amino acids. Germline V CDR1 and CDR2: SEHNR, FQNEAQ (reference sequence). Trimming pared 3 bases from V and 3 bases from J, leaving 15 bases between. The CDR3 DNA sequence: TGTGCCAGCAGCTTTCCGGTCCAGGGTCTCTACGAGCAGTACTTC. It encodes CASSFPVQGLYEQYF. The complete variable domain, with remaining parts taken from reference TRBV7-9 and TRBJ2-7, reads DTGVSQNPRHKITKRGQNVTFRCDPISEHNRLYWYRQTLGQGPEFLTYFQNEAQLEKSRLLSDRFSAERPKGSFSTLEIQRTEQGDSAMYLCASSFPVQGLYEQYFGPGTRLTVT.

The chain combines TRBV14 with TRBJ2-2; TRBD1 matches 7 bases. This CDR3 comprises 17 residues. Germline values: CDR1 SGHDN, CDR2 FVKESK. Unmatched junction bases numbered 8, after V lost 0 bases and J lost 4 bases. In DNA form, the CDR3 reads TGTGCCAGCAGCCAAGACTGGAGGACAGGTGTCACCGGGGAGCTGTTTTTT. Translating it yields CASSQDWRTGVTGELFF.